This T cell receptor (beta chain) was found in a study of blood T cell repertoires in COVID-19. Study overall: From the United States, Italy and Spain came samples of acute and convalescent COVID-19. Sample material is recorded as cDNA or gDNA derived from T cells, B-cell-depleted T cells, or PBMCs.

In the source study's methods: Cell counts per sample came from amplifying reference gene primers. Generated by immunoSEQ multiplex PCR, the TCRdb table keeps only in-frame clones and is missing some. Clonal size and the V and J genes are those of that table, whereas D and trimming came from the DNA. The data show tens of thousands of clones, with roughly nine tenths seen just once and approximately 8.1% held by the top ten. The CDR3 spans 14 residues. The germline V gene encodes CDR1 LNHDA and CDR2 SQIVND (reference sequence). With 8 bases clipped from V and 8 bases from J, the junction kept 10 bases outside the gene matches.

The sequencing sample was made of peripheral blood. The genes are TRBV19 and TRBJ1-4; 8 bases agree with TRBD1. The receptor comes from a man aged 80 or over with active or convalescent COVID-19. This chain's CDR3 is CASGGRGLVEKLFF. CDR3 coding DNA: TGTGCCAGTGGGGGCAGGGGGCTTGTGGAAAAACTGTTTTTT.